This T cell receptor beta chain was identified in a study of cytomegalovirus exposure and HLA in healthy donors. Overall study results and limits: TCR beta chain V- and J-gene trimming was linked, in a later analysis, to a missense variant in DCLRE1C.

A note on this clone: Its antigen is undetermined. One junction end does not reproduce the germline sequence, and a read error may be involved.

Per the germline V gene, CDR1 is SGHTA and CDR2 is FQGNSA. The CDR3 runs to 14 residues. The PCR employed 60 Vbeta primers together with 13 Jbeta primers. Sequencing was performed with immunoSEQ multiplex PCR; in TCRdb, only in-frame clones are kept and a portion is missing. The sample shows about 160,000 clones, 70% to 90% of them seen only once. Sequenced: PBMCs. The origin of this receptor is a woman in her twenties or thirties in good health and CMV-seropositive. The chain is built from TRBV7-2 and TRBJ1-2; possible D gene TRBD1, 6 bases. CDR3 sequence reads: CASSQSPAERTESF. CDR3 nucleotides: TGTGCCAGCAGCCAGTCCCCCGCAGAGAGGACAGAGTCCTTC.